These 30 T cell receptor beta chains were all obtained from the same sample, sequenced in a study of response to subunit inactivated influenza vaccine. One entry per CDR3 protein, called by TCRdb with MiXCR from the RT-PCR reads. The data show about 310,000 distinct CDR3 sequences, approximately 20% seen once. The sequenced sample was PBMCs from blood, obtained about 19 months after vaccination. The receptors shown here come from a man between 50 and 69 years old who received an inactivated influenza vaccine.

The gene calls are TRBV28 and TRBJ2-3, with 7 bases identical to TRBD1. Germline values: CDR1 MDHEN, CDR2 SYDVKM. Losses at the gene ends were 2 bases for V and 2 bases for J; bases not matched to a gene: 1. This CDR3 region has 14 residues. The CDR3 sequence: CASSLRGLTDTQYF. The CDR3 nucleotides are TGTGCCAGCAGTTTAAGGGGGCTCACAGATACGCAGTATTTT.

This clonotype was recorded a few times. The V call is TRBV12-3 or TRBV12-4, the J call TRBJ1-1; weak D call: TRBD1 (5 bases). V lost 7 bases, J lost 3 bases, and 18 bases lay in between. This CDR3 spans 15 amino acids. CDR3 sequence reads: CASTRPAGRHTEAFF. CDR3 bases: TGTGCCAGCACCCGCCCTGCAGGGCGGCACACTGAAGCTTTCTTT.

In this sample, this clonotype is medium-sized. The rearrangement uses TRBV12-3 or TRBV12-4 and TRBJ1-5, with a tentative D call TRBD1 (6 bases). V was trimmed by 4 bases and J by 1 base, leaving 8 bases between them. This CDR3 contains 14 residues. In DNA form, the CDR3 reads TGTGCCAGCAGTTACGGACAGAGCAATCAGCCCCAGCATTTT. Translating gives CASSYGQSNQPQHF.

This rearrangement joins TRBV10-3 to TRBJ2-3; 8 bases are shared with TRBD2. The germline V gene has CDR1 ENHRY and CDR2 SYGVKD. The ends lost 3 bases at V and 5 bases at J; junction bases unmatched: 13. This CDR3 is 17 amino acids long. This chain's CDR3 is CAISEKRGFRLGDTQYF. CDR3 nucleotide sequence: TGTGCCATCAGTGAAAAGCGGGGGTTCAGGCTCGGAGATACGCAGTATTTT.

This clonotype was seen only a few times. V gene TRBV6-1 combines with J gene TRBJ1-1, with unresolved D. CDR1 MNHNS and CDR2 SASEGT come from the germline V gene. Trimming stripped 7 bases from V and 4 bases from J, with 16 bases between. This CDR3 comprises 14 residues. The CDR3 region is CASKTGDLATEAFF. DNA for the CDR3: TGTGCCAGCAAGACGGGAGATTTGGCCACTGAAGCTTTCTTT.

This clonotype was found many times. V gene TRBV12-3 or TRBV12-4 combines with J gene TRBJ1-1; no clear D. With 3 bases removed from V and 2 bases from J, the gap between germline ends came to 7 bases. The CDR3 has 13 residues. In DNA, the CDR3 is TGTGCCAGCAGTTTTACCAGTAACACTGAAGCTTTCTTT. Its translation is CASSFTSNTEAFF.

This clonotype turned up a few times. J is TRBJ1-5 and V is TRBV2; 7 nucleotides match TRBD1. From germline, CDR1 is SNHLY and CDR2 FYNNEI. The CDR3 spans 13 residues. Losses at the gene ends were 5 bases for V and 5 bases for J; bases not matched to a gene: 3. CDR3 sequence (DNA): TGTGCCAGCAGTCGACAGGGCTATCAGCCCCAGCATTTT. It specifies CASSRQGYQPQHF.

This clonotype was counted a few times. The CDR3 nucleotides are TGTGCCACCAGCAGAGATTTACCAGCGCGGAATGAGCAGTTCTTC. Translation: CATSRDLPARNEQFF. This chain uses TRBV15 with TRBJ2-1; the D is unclear. The CDR3 runs 15 residues. Trimming pared 0 bases from V and 7 bases from J, leaving 13 bases between. Germline CDR1 and CDR2: LNHNV and YYDKDF (reference sequence).

CDR3 nucleotides: TGTGCCAGCAGCCGAGTTAATGAAAAACTGTTTTTT. Its translation: CASSRVNEKLFF. The V and J genes are TRBV14 and TRBJ1-4; no firm D call. This CDR3 region has 12 residues. Between the trimmed V and J ends, which lost 4 bases and 4 bases, there was a span of 4 bases. CDR1 is SGHDN and CDR2 is FVKESK in the germline V gene.

This clonotype has just a few counts. V gene TRBV18 combines with J gene TRBJ2-3; TRBD1 agrees at 10 bases. The V and J ends lost 2 bases and 6 bases, in that order; junction bases with no gene match: 8. In germline, CDR1 is KGHSH, CDR2 LQKENI. The CDR3 has 16 amino acids. Written as DNA, the CDR3 is TGTGCCAGCTCACCAGCGACAGGGGGCCCGGCGGATACGCAGTATTTT. Protein product: CASSPATGGPADTQYF.

This chain uses TRBV7-8 with TRBJ2-1; 7 positions match TRBD2. The V and J ends lost 2 bases and 7 bases, in that order; junction bases with no gene match: 14. The CDR3 loop spans 17 amino acids. The germline CDR1 and CDR2 sequences are SGHVS and FQNEAQ. The CDR3: CASSLPKRDEGRNEQFF. As DNA, the CDR3 is TGTGCCAGCAGCTTACCCAAGCGGGACGAAGGTAGGAATGAGCAGTTCTTC.

The rearrangement links TRBV11-1 to TRBJ2-3; 8 bases line up with TRBD2. Germline CDR1 and CDR2: SGHAT and FQDESV (reference sequence). This CDR3 is 15 amino acids long. J gave up 1 base and V 5 bases, and 5 bases lay outside the gene matches. The CDR3 is CASSRLARGTDTQYF. The CDR3 nucleotides read TGTGCCAGCAGCCGACTAGCGAGGGGCACAGATACGCAGTATTTT.

V gene TRBV12-3 or TRBV12-4 combines with J gene TRBJ1-2; no firm D call. V lost 6 bases and J lost 6, with 14 bases in between. This CDR3 is 13 amino acids long. In nucleotides, the CDR3 is TGTGCCAGCAGCCGTGCTTCGGGCCATGGCTACACCTTC. It yields the protein CASSRASGHGYTF.

V is TRBV29-1 and J is TRBJ2-2; no definite D call. Germline V CDR1 and CDR2: SQVTM, ANQGSEA. The CDR3 is 12 amino acids. The germline V and J ends were trimmed by 5 bases and 6 bases, with 10 bases remaining between them. The CDR3 nucleotides are TGCAGCGTTCTCCCGCTGGCCGGGGAGCTGTTTTTT. Translated, it gives CSVLPLAGELFF.

The chain employs TRBV5-1 and TRBJ2-7; D unclear. V lost 1 base and J 1 base, leaving 6 bases between the germline ends. Germline V gives CDR1 SGHRS, CDR2 YFSETQ. There are 13 residues in the CDR3. CDR3 bases: TGCGCCAGCAGCTTGTACGAATCCTACGAGCAGTACTTC. Translated, it gives CASSLYESYEQYF.

This clonotype was found many times. V gene TRBV20-1 combines with J gene TRBJ1-1, with D hard to call. This CDR3 region has 13 residues. Germline V gene lookup returns CDR1 DFQATT and CDR2 SNEGSKA (reference sequence). V was clipped by 1 base and J by 0 bases, with 6 bases between them. This CDR3 is CSARGGVNTEAFF. CDR3 nucleotides: TGCAGTGCTAGAGGGGGTGTGAACACTGAAGCTTTCTTT.

The V call is TRBV5-6, the J call TRBJ1-1; D is perhaps TRBD1 (6 bases). V was pared by 6 bases and J by 1 base, with 19 bases between. CDR1 and CDR2 from the germline V gene are SGHDT and YYEEEE. This CDR3 contains 16 residues. The CDR3: CASTLVGGGPNTEAFF. In nucleotides, the CDR3 is TGTGCCAGCACCCTTGTGGGTGGGGGGCCGAACACTGAAGCTTTCTTT.

This clonotype was seen more than once but under ten times. The CDR3 DNA reads as TGCGCCAGCACCCTAGACAGGGCGAACACTGAAGCTTTCTTT. Translation gives CASTLDRANTEAFF. The chain uses TRBV10-1 and TRBJ1-1; 7 positions agree with TRBD1. CDR3 length equals 14 residues. Per the germline V gene, CDR1 is WNHNN and CDR2 is SYGVQD (reference sequence). Trimming removed 7 bases from V and 1 base from J; junction bases left unmatched: 6.

Many counts were recorded for this clonotype. This chain links TRBV12-3 or TRBV12-4 with TRBJ1-1; 9 bases match TRBD1. Unmatched junction bases numbered 7, after V lost 6 bases and J lost 8 bases. The CDR3 is 13 amino acids. DNA for the CDR3: TGTGCCAGCAGGGGACAGGGAGTCTCAGAAGCTTTCTTT. It codes for CASRGQGVSEAFF.

This clonotype was seen more than once but under ten times. The chain is built from TRBV3-1 and TRBJ2-2, with TRBD1 identical over 9 bases. V was pared by 5 bases and J by 5 bases, with 9 bases of the junction left unmatched. Germline assignment: CDR1 LGHDT and CDR2 YNNKEL (reference sequence). This CDR3 has 16 amino acids. In DNA, the CDR3 is TGTGCCAGCAGCAAATGGACAGGGGCGGGAACCGGGGAGCTGTTTTTT. Translated, it gives CASSKWTGAGTGELFF. The variable domain in full, with the rest retrieved from reference TRBV3-1 and TRBJ2-2, is DTAVSQTPKYLVTQMGNDKSIKCEQNLGHDTMYWYKQDSKKFLKIMFSYNNKELIINETVPNRFSPKSPDKAHLNLHINSLELGDSAVYFCASSKWTGAGTGELFFGEGSRLTVL.

There are a few counts of this clonotype. A much larger clone sits a single nucleotide away, making a read error possible. The chain recombines TRBV12-3 or TRBV12-4 with TRBJ1-1; D gene unclear. CDR3 length: 14 amino acids. CDR3 sequence reads: CASSLEGRRVEALF. CDR3 nucleotide sequence: TGTGCCAGCAGCCTGGAGGGCAGGCGCGTGGAGGCTTTATTT.

This chain joins TRBV7-2 and TRBJ2-3; D ambiguous. V was pared by 1 base and J by 0 bases, with 8 bases between. The length of the CDR3 is 15 residues. Germline V gives CDR1 SGHTA, CDR2 FQGNSA. The CDR3 DNA sequence: TGTGCCAGCAGCTTAGGAGTTGTCAGCACAGATACGCAGTATTTT. This encodes CASSLGVVSTDTQYF.

This clonotype was detected only a few times. The V gene is TRBV12-3 or TRBV12-4, the J gene TRBJ2-7, with TRBD1 matching 7 bases. The CDR3 is 15 residues long. V shed 0 bases and J 1 base; nucleotides not matched to a gene: 3. The CDR3 sequence: CASSLAAGGSYEQYF. The DNA for the CDR3 is TGTGCCAGCAGTTTAGCAGCAGGGGGATCCTACGAGCAGTACTTC.

This clonotype was detected many times. The V call is TRBV7-2, the J call TRBJ2-7; D remains unclear. Per germline, CDR1 SGHTA and CDR2 FQGNSA. CDR3 length equals 12 residues. V gave up 1 base and J gave up 0 bases, with 1 base separating them. CDR3 DNA sequence: TGTGCCAGCAGCTTAGTCTCCTACGAGCAGTACTTC. Translating gives CASSLVSYEQYF.

The chain uses TRBV5-5 and TRBJ2-1; a possible D gene is TRBD2 (6 bases). The V and J ends lost 4 bases and 6 bases respectively, with 14 bases between them. From germline, CDR1 is SGHKS and CDR2 YYEKEE (reference sequence). This CDR3 has 14 residues. The CDR3 DNA reads TGTGCCAGCAGCCAGCCGGCGGGGCGCAATGAGCAGTTCTTC. This codes for CASSQPAGRNEQFF.

This clonotype has just a few counts. This chain joins TRBV6-7 and TRBJ2-7; 14 bases are a match to TRBD2. TRBV6-7 is labeled an ORF, and its function is uncertain. The CDR3 sequence is 19 residues long. V trimming: 4 bases; J trimming: 2 bases; junction bases outside the gene matches: 13. CDR3 DNA sequence: TGTGCCAGCAGTTGCACGACTAGCGGGAGGGCCGGTCGGACCTACGAGCAGTACTTC. Translation gives CASSCTTSGRAGRTYEQYF.

The chain employs TRBV12-3 or TRBV12-4 and TRBJ2-3; 10 bases align to TRBD2. V shed 7 bases, J shed 4 bases, and the junction held 8 bases outside the gene matches. This CDR3 contains 15 residues. The CDR3: CASNHLAGASDTQYF. The CDR3, as DNA: TGTGCCAGCAACCATCTAGCGGGAGCTTCAGATACGCAGTATTTT.

This clonotype has only a few counts. The genes are TRBV7-9 and TRBJ2-3; TRBD2 is a possible D gene (5 bases). V was cut by 6 bases and J by 0 bases, with 16 bases left in between. CDR1 and CDR2 from the germline V gene are SEHNR and FQNEAQ (reference sequence). This CDR3 is built from 16 residues. CDR3 DNA sequence: TGTGCCAGCAGTATGGGATACGGGATGAGCACAGATACGCAGTATTTT. This codes for CASSMGYGMSTDTQYF.

The rearrangement links TRBV5-8 to TRBJ1-1; TRBD1 matches at 7 bases. With V trimmed by 4 bases and J by 5 bases, 8 bases remained unmatched. The CDR3 loop spans 14 amino acids. Germline assignment: CDR1 SGHTS and CDR2 YDEGEE. Here the CDR3 reads CASSRRQGGTEAFF. CDR3 sequence (DNA): TGTGCCAGCAGCCGCAGACAGGGAGGAACTGAAGCTTTCTTT.

V gene TRBV20-1 combines with J gene TRBJ2-1; tentative D call: TRBD2 (6 bases). V shed 3 bases and J shed 7 bases, with 19 bases lying between them. Germline CDR1 is DFQATT and CDR2 is SNEGSKA (reference sequence). CDR3 size: 15 residues. This CDR3 is CSARGLDGSGNEQFF. The CDR3 DNA follows: TGCAGTGCTAGGGGGTTGGACGGGAGTGGGAATGAGCAGTTCTTC.